What follows describes a single T cell receptor (beta chain). Its specificity is unknown. PCR primers comprised 60 Vbeta and 13 Jbeta primers. Libraries were prepared by immunoSEQ multiplex PCR; TCRdb keeps only in-frame clonotypes and omits some of them. This sample carries over 150,000 clones, about 80% of them seen once, and the ten largest clones take approximately 2.1%. Per germline, CDR1 LNHDA and CDR2 SQIVND (reference sequence). V lost 7 bases and J lost 1; bases outside the gene matches: 5. The CDR3 sequence is 15 residues long. The entry originates in a study of cytomegalovirus exposure and HLA in healthy donors. The study's findings and limits: Several V segments, TRBV6-2 and TRBV6-3 among them, could not be told apart and were dropped. The study had only CMV serostatus as immune exposure information.

The chain links TRBV19 to TRBJ1-5, with 9 bases aligning to TRBD1. Material for sequencing was PBMCs. The TCR originated in a man between 50 and 59 years old in good health and CMV-seropositive. The CDR3 coding sequence is TGTGCCAGTAATAGGGACAGGGTAAGCAATCAGCCCCAGCATTTT. Translating it yields CASNRDRVSNQPQHF. Supplemented by reference TRBV19 and TRBJ1-5, the full variable domain reads DGGITQSPKYLFRKEGQNVTLSCEQNLNHDAMYWYRQDPGQGLRLIYYSQIVNDFQKGDIAEGYSVSREKKESFPLTVTSAQKNPTAFYLCASNRDRVSNQPQHFGDGTRLSIL.